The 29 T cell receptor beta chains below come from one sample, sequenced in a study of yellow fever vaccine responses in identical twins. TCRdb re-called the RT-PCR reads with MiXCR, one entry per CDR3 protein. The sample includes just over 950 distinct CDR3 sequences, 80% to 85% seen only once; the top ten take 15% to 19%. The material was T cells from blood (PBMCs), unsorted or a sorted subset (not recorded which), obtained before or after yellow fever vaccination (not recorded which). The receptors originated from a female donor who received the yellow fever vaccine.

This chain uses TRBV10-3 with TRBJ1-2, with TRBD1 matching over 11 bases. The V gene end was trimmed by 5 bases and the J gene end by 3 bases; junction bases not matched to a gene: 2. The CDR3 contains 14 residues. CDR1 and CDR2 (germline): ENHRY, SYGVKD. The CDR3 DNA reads TGTGCCATCAGTCAGGGACAGGGGGACTATGGCTACACCTTC. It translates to CAISQGQGDYGYTF.

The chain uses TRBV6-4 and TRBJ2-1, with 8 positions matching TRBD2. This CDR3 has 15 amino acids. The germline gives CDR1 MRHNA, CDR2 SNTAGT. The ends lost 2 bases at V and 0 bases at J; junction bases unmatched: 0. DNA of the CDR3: TGTGCCAGCAGTGACGGGACTAGCTCCTACAATGAGCAGTTCTTC. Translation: CASSDGTSSYNEQFF.

The DNA for the CDR3 is TGTGCCACCAGCAGAGCTCACGGTTTAAACACTGAAGCTTTCTTT. Protein product: CATSRAHGLNTEAFF. This sequence joins TRBV15 and TRBJ1-1, with D unresolved. CDR3 length: 15 residues. V lost 1 base to trimming and J lost 2 bases, with 11 bases between them. Germline V CDR1 and CDR2: LNHNV, YYDKDF (reference sequence). Based on the CDR3 plus reference TRBV15 and TRBJ1-1, the full variable domain is DAMVIQNPRYQVTQFGKPVTLSCSQTLNHNVMYWYQQKSSQAPKLLFHYYDKDFNNEADTPDNFQSRRPNTSFCFLDIRSPGLGDTAMYLCATSRAHGLNTEAFFGQGTRLTVV.

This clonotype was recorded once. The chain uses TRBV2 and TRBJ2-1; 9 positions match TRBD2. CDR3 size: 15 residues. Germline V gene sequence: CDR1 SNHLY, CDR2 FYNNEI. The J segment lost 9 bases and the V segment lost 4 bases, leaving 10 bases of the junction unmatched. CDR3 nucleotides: TGTGCCAGCAGTGTGGGTAGCGGGAGTCCCACTGAGCAGTTCTTC. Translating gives CASSVGSGSPTEQFF.

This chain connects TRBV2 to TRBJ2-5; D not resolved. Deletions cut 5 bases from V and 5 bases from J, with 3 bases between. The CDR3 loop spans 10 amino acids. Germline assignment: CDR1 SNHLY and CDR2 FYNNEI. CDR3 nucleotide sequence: TGTGCCAGCAGTCTGGAGACCCAGTACTTC. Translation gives CASSLETQYF.

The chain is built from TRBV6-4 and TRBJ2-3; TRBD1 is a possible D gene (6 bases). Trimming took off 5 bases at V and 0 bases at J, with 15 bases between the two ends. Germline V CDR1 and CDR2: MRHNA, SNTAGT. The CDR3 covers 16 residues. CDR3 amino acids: CASSPTYRESTDTQYF. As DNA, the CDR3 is TGTGCCAGCAGTCCGACCTACAGGGAAAGCACAGATACGCAGTATTTT.

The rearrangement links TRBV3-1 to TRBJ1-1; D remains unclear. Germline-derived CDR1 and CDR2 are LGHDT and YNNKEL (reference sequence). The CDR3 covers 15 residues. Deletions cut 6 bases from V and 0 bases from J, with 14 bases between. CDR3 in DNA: TGTGCCAGCAGTCAGTTCGGAGGGTTGAACACTGAAGCTTTCTTT. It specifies CASSQFGGLNTEAFF.

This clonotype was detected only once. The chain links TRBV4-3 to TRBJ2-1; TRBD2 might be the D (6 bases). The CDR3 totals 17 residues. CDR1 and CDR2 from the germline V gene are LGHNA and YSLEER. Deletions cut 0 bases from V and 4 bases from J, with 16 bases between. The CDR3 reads CASSQDMERAAYNEQFF. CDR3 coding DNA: TGCGCCAGCAGCCAAGATATGGAGCGGGCCGCTTACAATGAGCAGTTCTTC.

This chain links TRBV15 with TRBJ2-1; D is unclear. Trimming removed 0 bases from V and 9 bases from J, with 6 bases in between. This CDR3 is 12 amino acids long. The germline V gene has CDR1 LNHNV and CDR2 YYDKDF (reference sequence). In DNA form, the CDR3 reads TGTGCCACCAGCAGAGATTGGTCTGAGCAGTTCTTC. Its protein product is CATSRDWSEQFF. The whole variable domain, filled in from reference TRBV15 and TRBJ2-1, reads DAMVIQNPRYQVTQFGKPVTLSCSQTLNHNVMYWYQQKSSQAPKLLFHYYDKDFNNEADTPDNFQSRRPNTSFCFLDIRSPGLGDTAMYLCATSRDWSEQFFGPGTRLTVL.

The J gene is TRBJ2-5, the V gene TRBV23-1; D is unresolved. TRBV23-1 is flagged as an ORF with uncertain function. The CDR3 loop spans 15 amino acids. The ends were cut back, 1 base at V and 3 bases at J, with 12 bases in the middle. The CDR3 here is CASSQFDRVEETQYF. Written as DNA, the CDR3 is TGCGCCAGCAGTCAATTCGATAGGGTAGAAGAGACCCAGTACTTC.

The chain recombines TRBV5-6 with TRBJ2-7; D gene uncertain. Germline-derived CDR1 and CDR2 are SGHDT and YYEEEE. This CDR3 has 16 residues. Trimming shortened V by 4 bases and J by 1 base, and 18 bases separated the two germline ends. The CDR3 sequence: CASSTYRTALSYEQYV. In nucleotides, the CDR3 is TGTGCCAGCAGCACCTATAGGACCGCCTTGTCCTACGAGCAGTACGTC.

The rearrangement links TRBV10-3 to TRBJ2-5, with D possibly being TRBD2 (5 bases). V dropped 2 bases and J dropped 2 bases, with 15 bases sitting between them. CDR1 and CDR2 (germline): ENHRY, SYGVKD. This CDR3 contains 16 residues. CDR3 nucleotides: TGTGCCATCAGTGAGACCTCTAGAGGGCGTCAAGAGACCCAGTACTTC. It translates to CAISETSRGRQETQYF.

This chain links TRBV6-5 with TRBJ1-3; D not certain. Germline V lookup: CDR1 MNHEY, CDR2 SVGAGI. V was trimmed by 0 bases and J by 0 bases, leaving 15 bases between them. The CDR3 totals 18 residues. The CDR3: CASSYSRNPGNSGNTIYF. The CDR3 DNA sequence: TGTGCCAGCAGTTACTCCCGGAATCCGGGGAACTCTGGAAACACCATATATTTT.

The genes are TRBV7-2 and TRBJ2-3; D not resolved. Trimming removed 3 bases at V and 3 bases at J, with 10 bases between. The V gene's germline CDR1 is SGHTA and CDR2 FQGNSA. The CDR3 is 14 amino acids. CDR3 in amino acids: CASSFLGWTDTQYF. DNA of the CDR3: TGTGCCAGCAGCTTCCTAGGGTGGACAGATACGCAGTATTTT.

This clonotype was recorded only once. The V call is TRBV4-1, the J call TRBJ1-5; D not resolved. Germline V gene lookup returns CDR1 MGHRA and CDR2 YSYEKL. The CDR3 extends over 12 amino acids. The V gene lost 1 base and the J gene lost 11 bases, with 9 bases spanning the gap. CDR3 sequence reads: CASSQVSGTQHF. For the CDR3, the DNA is TGCGCCAGCAGCCAAGTGTCCGGGACCCAGCATTTT.

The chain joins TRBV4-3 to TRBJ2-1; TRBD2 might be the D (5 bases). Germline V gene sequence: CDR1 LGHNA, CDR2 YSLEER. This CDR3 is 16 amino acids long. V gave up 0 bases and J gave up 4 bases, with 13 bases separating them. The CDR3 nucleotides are TGCGCCAGCAGCCAAGATTTCTACGGGGAGTACAATGAGCAGTTCTTC. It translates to CASSQDFYGEYNEQFF.

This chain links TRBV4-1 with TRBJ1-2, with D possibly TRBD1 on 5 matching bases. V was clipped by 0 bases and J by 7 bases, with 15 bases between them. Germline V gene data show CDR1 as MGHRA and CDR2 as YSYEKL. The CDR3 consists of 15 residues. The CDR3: CASSQDGASSSGYTF. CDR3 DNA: TGCGCCAGCAGCCAAGATGGGGCCAGCAGTTCTGGCTACACCTTC.

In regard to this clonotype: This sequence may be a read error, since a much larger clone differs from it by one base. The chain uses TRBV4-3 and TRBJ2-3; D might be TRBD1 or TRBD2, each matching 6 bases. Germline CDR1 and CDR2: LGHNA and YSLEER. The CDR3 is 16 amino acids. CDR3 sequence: CASSQDLGGPTDAQYF. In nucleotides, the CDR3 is TGCGCCAGCAGCCAAGATCTAGGGGGGCCCACAGATGCGCAGTATTTT.

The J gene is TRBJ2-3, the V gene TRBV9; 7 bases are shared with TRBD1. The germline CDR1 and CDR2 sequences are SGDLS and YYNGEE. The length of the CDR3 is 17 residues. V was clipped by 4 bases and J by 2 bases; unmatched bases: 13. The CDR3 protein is CASSPGQDIYYTDTQYF. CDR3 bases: TGTGCCAGCAGCCCCGGACAGGACATCTACTACACAGATACGCAGTATTTT.

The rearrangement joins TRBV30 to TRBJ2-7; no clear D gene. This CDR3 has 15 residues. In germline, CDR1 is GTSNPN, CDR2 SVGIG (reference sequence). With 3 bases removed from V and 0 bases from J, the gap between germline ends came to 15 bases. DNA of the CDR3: TGTGCCTGGAGGACCTTGGGGATTGGCTCCTACGAGCAGTACTTC. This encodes CAWRTLGIGSYEQYF.

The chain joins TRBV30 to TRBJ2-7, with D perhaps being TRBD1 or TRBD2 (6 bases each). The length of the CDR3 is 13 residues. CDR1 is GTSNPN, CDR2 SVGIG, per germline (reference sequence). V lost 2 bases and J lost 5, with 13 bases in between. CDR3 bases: TGTGCCTGGAGTAGGGGGGCAGGGGACGAGCAGTACGTC. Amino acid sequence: CAWSRGAGDEQYV.

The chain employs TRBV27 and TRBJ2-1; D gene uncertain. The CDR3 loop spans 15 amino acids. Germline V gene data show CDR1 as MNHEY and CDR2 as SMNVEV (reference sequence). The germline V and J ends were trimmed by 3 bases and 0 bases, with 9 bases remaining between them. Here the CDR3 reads CASSFGRTSYNEQFF. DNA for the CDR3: TGTGCCAGCAGTTTCGGCAGAACCTCCTACAATGAGCAGTTCTTC.

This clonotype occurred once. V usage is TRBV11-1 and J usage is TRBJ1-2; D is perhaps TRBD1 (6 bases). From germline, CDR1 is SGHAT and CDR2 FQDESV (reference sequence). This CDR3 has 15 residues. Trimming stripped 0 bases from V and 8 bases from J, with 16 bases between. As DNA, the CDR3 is TGTGCCAGCAGCTTAGCGCTTTCAGGGGTGAACGGCTACACCTTC. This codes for CASSLALSGVNGYTF. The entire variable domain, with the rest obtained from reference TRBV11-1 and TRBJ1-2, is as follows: EAEVAQSPRYKITEKSQAVAFWCDPISGHATLYWYRQILGQGPELLVQFQDESVVDDSQLPKDRFSAERLKGVDSTLKIQPAELGDSAMYLCASSLALSGVNGYTFGSGTRLTVV.

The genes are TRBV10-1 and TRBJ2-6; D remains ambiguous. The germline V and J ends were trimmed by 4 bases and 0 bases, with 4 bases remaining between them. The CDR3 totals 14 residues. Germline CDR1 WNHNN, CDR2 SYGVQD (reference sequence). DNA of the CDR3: TGCGCCAGCAGTGTCGGCTCTGGGGCCAACGTCCTGACTTTC. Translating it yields CASSVGSGANVLTF.

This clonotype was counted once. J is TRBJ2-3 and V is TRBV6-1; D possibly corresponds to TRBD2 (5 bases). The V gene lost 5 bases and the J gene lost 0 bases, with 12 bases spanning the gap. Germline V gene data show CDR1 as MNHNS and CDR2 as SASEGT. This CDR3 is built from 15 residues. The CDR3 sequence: CASSRTPDSTDTQYF. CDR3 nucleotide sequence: TGTGCCAGCAGTCGGACTCCTGACAGCACAGATACGCAGTATTTT.

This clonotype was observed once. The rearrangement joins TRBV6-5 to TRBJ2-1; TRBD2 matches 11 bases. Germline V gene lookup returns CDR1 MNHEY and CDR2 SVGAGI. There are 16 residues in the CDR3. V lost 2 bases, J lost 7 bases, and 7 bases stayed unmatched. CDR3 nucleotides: TGTGCCAGCAGTTACAATAGCGGGGGGGCTGAGAATGAGCAGTTCTTC. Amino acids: CASSYNSGGAENEQFF.

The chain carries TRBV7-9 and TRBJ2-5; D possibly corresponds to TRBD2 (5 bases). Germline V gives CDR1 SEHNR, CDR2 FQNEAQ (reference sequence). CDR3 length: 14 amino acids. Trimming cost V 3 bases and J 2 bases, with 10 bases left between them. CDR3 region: CASSLAGQQETQYF. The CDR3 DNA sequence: TGTGCCAGCAGCTTGGCGGGCCAACAAGAGACCCAGTACTTC.

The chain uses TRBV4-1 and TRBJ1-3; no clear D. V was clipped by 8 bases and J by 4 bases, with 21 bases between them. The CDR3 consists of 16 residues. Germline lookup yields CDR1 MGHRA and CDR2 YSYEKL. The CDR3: CASATTKDVSGNTIYF. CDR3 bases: TGCGCCAGCGCAACCACCAAAGACGTATCCGGAAACACCATATATTTT.

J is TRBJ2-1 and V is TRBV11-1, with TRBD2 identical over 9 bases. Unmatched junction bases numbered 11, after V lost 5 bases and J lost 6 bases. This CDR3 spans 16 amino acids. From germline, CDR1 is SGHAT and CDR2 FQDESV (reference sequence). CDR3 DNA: TGTGCCAGCAGCCCGACATCGGGACTAGCCATCAATGAGCAGTTCTTC. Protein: CASSPTSGLAINEQFF.